One sample yielded the 17 T cell receptor beta chains listed below, sequenced in a study of PD-1 blockade in mismatch repair-deficient tumors. TCRdb's copy holds only in-frame clones and misses some; the assay was immunoSEQ multiplex PCR. The data hold about 120,000 clones, with about 88% observed a single time. This specimen consisted of peripheral blood, obtained 44 weeks after starting pembrolizumab. The receptors here all came from an adult with mismatch repair-deficient cancer.

The chain joins TRBV5-4 to TRBJ2-1; weak D call: TRBD2 (5 bases). V lost 0 bases, J lost 4 bases, and 14 bases lay in between. Germline CDR1 is SGHNT and CDR2 is YYREEE (reference sequence). This CDR3 has 16 residues. CDR3 DNA sequence: TGTGCCAGCAGCTTGGGATCCTCGCCGGGGTACAATGAGCAGTTCTTC. Protein: CASSLGSSPGYNEQFF.

J is TRBJ1-2 and V is TRBV29-1; D remains ambiguous. Trimming stripped 4 bases from V and 5 bases from J, with 8 bases between. The CDR3 consists of 11 residues. Per germline, CDR1 SQVTM and CDR2 ANQGSEA. This CDR3 reads CSVGAEYGYTF. The CDR3 coding sequence is TGCAGCGTTGGGGCAGAGTATGGCTACACCTTC.

The J gene is TRBJ2-5, the V gene TRBV28; 8 positions match TRBD2. The length of the CDR3 is 15 residues. The trim removed 5 bases at V and 3 bases at J, leaving 8 bases unmatched. In germline, CDR1 is MDHEN, CDR2 SYDVKM. DNA for the CDR3: TGTGCCAGCAGTCCCACTACTAGCGGTAAAGAGACCCAGTACTTC. This sequence encodes CASSPTTSGKETQYF.

This clone was recorded once. CDR3 sequence: CASSLSGDGYTF. The CDR3, as DNA: TGTGCCAGCAGTTTATCGGGGGATGGCTACACCTTC. This chain joins TRBV27 and TRBJ1-2, with a tentative D call TRBD1 (5 bases). The length of the CDR3 is 12 residues. The V gene lost 0 bases and the J gene lost 6 bases, with 5 bases spanning the gap. Germline loops: CDR1 MNHEY, CDR2 SMNVEV (reference sequence).

The chain combines TRBV29-1 with TRBJ2-5; weak D call: TRBD1 (5 bases). Looked up from germline, CDR1 is SQVTM and CDR2 is ANQGSEA. The CDR3 length is 13 residues. V lost 3 bases to trimming and J lost 5 bases, with 13 bases between them. CDR3 sequence: CSVEPQGRETQYF. Written as DNA, the CDR3 is TGCAGCGTTGAGCCCCAGGGTCGGGAGACCCAGTACTTC.

The table lists this clone with a count of one. V gene TRBV27 combines with J gene TRBJ2-2; weak D call: TRBD2 (6 bases). This CDR3 region has 15 residues. Between the trimmed V and J ends, which lost 3 bases and 7 bases, there was a span of 15 bases. The germline V gene encodes CDR1 MNHEY and CDR2 SMNVEV (reference sequence). The CDR3 DNA is TGTGCCAGCAGTTTTATGACTAGACGGGACGGGGAGCTGTTTTTT. Its protein product is CASSFMTRRDGELFF.

The gene calls are TRBV4-2 and TRBJ1-2; 7 positions agree with TRBD1. The CDR3 extends over 14 amino acids. The V segment lost 0 bases and the J segment 4 bases; nucleotides outside the gene matches: 2. From germline, CDR1 is LGHNA and CDR2 YNFKEQ. As DNA, the CDR3 is TGTGCCAGCAGCCAAGAAGCAGGGGGCTATGGCTACACCTTC. As protein: CASSQEAGGYGYTF.

The rearrangement joins TRBV27 to TRBJ2-1, with 11 bases that match TRBD2. Germline-derived CDR1 and CDR2 are MNHEY and SMNVEV (reference sequence). V dropped 3 bases and J dropped 5; count of bases not matched to a gene: 3. The CDR3 runs 15 residues. The CDR3 nucleotides are TGTGCCAGCAGTTTCGGGACTAGCGGTCACAATGAGCAGTTCTTC. This encodes CASSFGTSGHNEQFF.

The chain combines TRBV7-2 with TRBJ2-3; a possible D gene is TRBD2 (5 bases). Germline V gene sequence: CDR1 SGHTA, CDR2 FQGNSA. The CDR3 consists of 15 residues. Trimming took 6 bases from V and 0 from J, leaving 13 bases between them. CDR3: CASSESGTSTDTQYF. The CDR3, as DNA: TGTGCCAGCAGTGAGAGCGGTACTAGCACAGATACGCAGTATTTT.

The chain is built from TRBV19 and TRBJ2-1; 7 nucleotides match TRBD2. V was clipped by 1 base and J by 10 bases; unmatched bases: 7. The germline V gene encodes CDR1 LNHDA and CDR2 SQIVND (reference sequence). The CDR3 runs to 14 residues. The CDR3 DNA follows: TGTGCCAGTAGTATAGGTGCGGGAGTAATCGAGCAGTTCTTC. Translated, it gives CASSIGAGVIEQFF.

This chain uses TRBV29-1 with TRBJ2-7; the match to TRBD2 covers 11 bases. This CDR3 region has 14 residues. Unmatched junction bases numbered 4, after V lost 6 bases and J lost 0 bases. CDR1 and CDR2 from the germline V gene are SQVTM and ANQGSEA. CDR3 loop: CSVKTSGSSYEQYF. The DNA of the CDR3 is TGCAGCGTCAAAACTAGCGGGAGCTCCTACGAGCAGTACTTC.

The V gene is TRBV5-6, the J gene TRBJ2-7, with 12 bases lining up with TRBD2. Germline CDR1 SGHDT, CDR2 YYEEEE. The CDR3 runs to 14 residues. J gave up 4 bases and V 4 bases, and 3 bases lay outside the gene matches. Here the CDR3 reads CASSPGTSGYEQYF. The CDR3 DNA reads TGTGCCAGCAGCCCCGGGACTAGCGGGTACGAGCAGTACTTC.

The chain uses TRBV11-2 and TRBJ2-3, with D possibly TRBD1 on 6 matching bases. This CDR3 has 16 residues. Germline V gene lookup returns CDR1 SGHAT and CDR2 FQNNGV. Trimming took off 1 base at V and 4 bases at J, with 15 bases between the two ends. This chain's CDR3 is CASSLGGWGPADTQYF. The CDR3 DNA reads as TGTGCCAGCAGCTTAGGGGGATGGGGGCCGGCAGATACGCAGTATTTT.

The chain combines TRBV4-1 with TRBJ2-7, with D possibly being TRBD2 (5 bases). V lost 4 bases, J lost 1 base, and 8 bases lay in between. The germline V gene encodes CDR1 MGHRA and CDR2 YSYEKL. CDR3 size: 13 residues. Here the CDR3 reads CASSPSPSYEQYF. The CDR3 DNA is TGCGCCAGCAGCCCTAGCCCATCCTACGAGCAGTACTTC.

The J gene is TRBJ2-1, the V gene TRBV9; tentative D call: TRBD2 (5 bases). The CDR3 sequence is 15 residues long. Germline CDR1 and CDR2: SGDLS and YYNGEE. Trimming took off 0 bases at V and 5 bases at J, with 12 bases between the two ends. The CDR3 is CASSVAQDWNNEQFF. The CDR3 coding sequence is TGTGCCAGCAGCGTAGCTCAGGACTGGAACAATGAGCAGTTCTTC.

The gene calls are TRBV6-5 and TRBJ2-5, with 7 bases fitting TRBD1. V lost 2 bases to trimming and J lost 2 bases; unmatched junction nucleotides: 5. Looked up from germline, CDR1 is MNHEY and CDR2 is SVGAGI. The CDR3 spans 15 residues. The CDR3 spells CASSYRQGRQETQYF. For the CDR3, the DNA is TGTGCCAGCAGTTACAGACAGGGAAGGCAAGAGACCCAGTACTTC.

The chain is built from TRBV10-2 and TRBJ1-2, with D possibly being TRBD1 (6 bases). V was pared by 6 bases and J by 1 base, with 15 bases between. This CDR3 is built from 15 residues. Germline V gene data show CDR1 as WSHSY and CDR2 as SAAADI. The DNA of the CDR3 is TGCGCCAGCAGCGGGAGGGGGAAGATTAACTATGGCTACACCTTC. Translated, it gives CASSGRGKINYGYTF.